This T cell receptor (beta chain) was found in a study of graft-versus-host responses after intestinal transplantation. Clones were read by immunoSEQ multiplex PCR, and TCRdb kept only the in-frame ones, dropping some. This sample has roughly 16,000 clones, with approximately 80% found just once. As to this clone: Antigen unknown.

Lymphocytes (intraepithelial and lamina propria) were released by processing the graft tissue. Findings and caveats of the study: Allograft graft-versus-host to host-versus-graft clonal ratios ran high in patients with graft-donor T cell macrochimerism.

Sequencing was performed on ileum tissue, taken less than 600 days after intestinal transplantation. The TCR sequence derives from a human patient who received an intestinal transplant, so some T cells may come from the graft donor.

CDR3 DNA sequence: TGTGCCATCAGTGAGTCGACCGGAGGGAACGCCTATGGCTACACCTTC. Translation gives CAISESTGGNAYGYTF. The rearrangement links TRBV10-3 to TRBJ1-2, with D hard to call. The CDR3 is 16 residues long. The germline gives CDR1 ENHRY, CDR2 SYGVKD. Trimming stripped 0 bases from V and 4 bases from J, with 15 bases between.